This TCR beta chain was sequenced in a study of control samples from healthy donors and cancer patients. Assay used: immunoSEQ multiplex PCR; TCRdb lists only in-frame clones, some missing. In the table there are under 150,000 clones, about 90% of which are singletons. This clone was observed a single time. The V gene lost 4 bases and the J gene lost 3 bases, with 16 bases spanning the gap. This CDR3 contains 16 residues. The germline V gene has CDR1 MNHEY and CDR2 SVGEGT. The genes are TRBV6-2 or TRBV6-3 and TRBJ2-1; TRBD1 might be the D (6 bases). What was sequenced was blood. This clonotype was obtained from a man between 60 and 70 years old in good health. The CDR3 loop is CASSWWTALNYNEQFF. CDR3 in DNA: TGTGCCAGCAGTTGGTGGACAGCTCTTAACTACAATGAGCAGTTCTTC.